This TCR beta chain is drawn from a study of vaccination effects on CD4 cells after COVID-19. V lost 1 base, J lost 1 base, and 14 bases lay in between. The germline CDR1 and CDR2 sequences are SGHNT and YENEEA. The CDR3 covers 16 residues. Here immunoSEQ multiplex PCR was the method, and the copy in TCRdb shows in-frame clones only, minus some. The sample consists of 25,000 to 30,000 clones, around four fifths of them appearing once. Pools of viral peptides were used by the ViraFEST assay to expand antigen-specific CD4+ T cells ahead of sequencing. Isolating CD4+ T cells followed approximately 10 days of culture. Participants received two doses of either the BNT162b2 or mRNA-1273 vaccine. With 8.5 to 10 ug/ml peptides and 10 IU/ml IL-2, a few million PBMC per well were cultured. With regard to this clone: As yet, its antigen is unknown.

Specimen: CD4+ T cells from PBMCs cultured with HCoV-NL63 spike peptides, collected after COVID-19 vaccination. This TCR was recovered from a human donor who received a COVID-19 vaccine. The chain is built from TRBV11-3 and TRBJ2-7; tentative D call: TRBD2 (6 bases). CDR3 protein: CASSLGDGLFSYEQYF. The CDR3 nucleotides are TGTGCCAGCAGCTTAGGGGACGGACTATTTTCCTACGAGCAGTACTTC.